The 30 T cell receptor beta chains below were found in one sample sequenced in a study of identical twins. Each CDR3 protein gets one entry after TCRdb re-called the 5' RACE reads with MiXCR. Of fewer than 800,000 distinct CDR3 sequences in the sample, 7.1% were seen once. This same sample was also part of a study on yellow fever vaccine responses in identical twins.

The sequencing input was PBMCs. The receptors here all came from a young woman in good health.

This clonotype showed up just a few times. The CDR3 DNA reads as TGTGCCAGCACGGCAAGCGCCTCCGGGAGGGCTAAAAATGAGCAGTTCTTC. Translation gives CASTASASGRAKNEQFF. The rearrangement uses TRBV12-3 or TRBV12-4 and TRBJ2-1; 8 nucleotides align to TRBD2. This CDR3 is 17 amino acids long. J lost 7 bases, V lost 7 bases, and 18 bases had no gene match.

This clonotype was observed a handful of times. The CDR3 bases are TGTGCCAGCAGCTTCATAAAGGACTACGAGCAGTACTTC. Its protein is CASSFIKDYEQYF. The chain carries TRBV11-2 and TRBJ2-7; the D is unclear. The CDR3 sequence is 13 residues long. Trimming pared 3 bases from V and 3 bases from J, leaving 9 bases between. CDR1 is SGHAT, CDR2 FQNNGV, per germline.

The table lists this clonotype with many counts. This CDR3 reads CASSLRGSGTEAFF. The DNA of the CDR3 is TGTGCCAGCAGTTTGAGAGGCAGCGGAACTGAAGCTTTCTTT. This chain uses TRBV12-3 or TRBV12-4 with TRBJ1-1; no clear D. The CDR3 has 14 residues. Trimming took off 3 bases at V and 5 bases at J, with 13 bases between the two ends.

This clonotype has only a few counts. The rearrangement joins TRBV7-9 to TRBJ1-3; 7 bases match TRBD1. In germline, CDR1 is SEHNR, CDR2 FQNEAQ (reference sequence). J lost 0 bases, V lost 4 bases, and 6 bases had no gene match. The CDR3 contains 16 residues. DNA for the CDR3: TGTGCCAGCAGCTCCGGGACAGTGTCCTCTGGAAACACCATATATTTT. Its protein is CASSSGTVSSGNTIYF. The variable domain in full, with the rest retrieved from reference TRBV7-9 and TRBJ1-3, is DTGVSQNPRHKITKRGQNVTFRCDPISEHNRLYWYRQTLGQGPEFLTYFQNEAQLEKSRLLSDRFSAERPKGSFSTLEIQRTEQGDSAMYLCASSSGTVSSGNTIYFGEGSWLTVV.

This clonotype was recorded at least ten times. V usage is TRBV7-9 and J usage is TRBJ1-2, with D possibly being TRBD1 (5 bases). The CDR3 is 13 amino acids. Trimming cost V 3 bases and J 8 bases, with 13 bases left between them. The germline V gene has CDR1 SEHNR and CDR2 FQNEAQ (reference sequence). The CDR3 nucleotides are TGTGCCAGCAGCTTCTTCGGGGGGTCCGGCTACACCTTC. Protein: CASSFFGGSGYTF. The entire variable domain, with the rest obtained from reference TRBV7-9 and TRBJ1-2, is as follows: DTGVSQNPRHKITKRGQNVTFRCDPISEHNRLYWYRQTLGQGPEFLTYFQNEAQLEKSRLLSDRFSAERPKGSFSTLEIQRTEQGDSAMYLCASSFFGGSGYTFGSGTRLTVV.

The chain has TRBV10-3 and TRBJ2-7; 13 positions match TRBD2. The CDR3 sequence is 19 residues long. Per germline, CDR1 ENHRY and CDR2 SYGVKD. V lost 2 bases and J lost 3; bases outside the gene matches: 13. This CDR3 is CAISERTIRLAGGSYEQYV. The CDR3 region has the DNA TGTGCCATCAGTGAGCGAACAATCAGACTAGCGGGGGGAAGCTACGAGCAGTACGTC.

This chain joins TRBV24-1 and TRBJ2-3; no clear D gene. Germline lookup yields CDR1 KGHDR and CDR2 SFDVKD. CDR3 length: 12 amino acids. Trimming pared 3 bases from V and 6 bases from J, leaving 6 bases between. The CDR3 DNA reads TGTGCCACCAGTGATCCCGGGGATACGCAGTATTTT. Protein: CATSDPGDTQYF.

This clonotype was counted a few times. The chain joins TRBV7-6 to TRBJ2-2; D not certain. Germline values: CDR1 SGHVS, CDR2 FNYEAQ. The CDR3 spans 13 residues. The V end lost 4 bases, the J end lost 3 bases, and 6 bases lay between the germline ends. The CDR3 sequence: CASSYTYTGELFF. CDR3 sequence (DNA): TGTGCCAGCAGCTATACATACACCGGGGAGCTGTTTTTT. The full variable domain, with the rest looked up from reference TRBV7-6 and TRBJ2-2, is GAGVSQSPRYKVTKRGQDVALRCDPISGHVSLYWYRQALGQGPEFLTYFNYEAQQDKSGLPNDRFSAERPEGSISTLTIQRTEQRDSAMYRCASSYTYTGELFFGEGSRLTVL.

This clonotype came up many times. The V gene is TRBV29-1, the J gene TRBJ2-2; 9 positions match TRBD2. Germline CDR1 is SQVTM and CDR2 is ANQGSEA. The CDR3 extends over 14 amino acids. Trimming took 7 bases from V and 7 from J; bases not matched to a gene: 10. Here the CDR3 reads CSARVAGAGGELFF. CDR3 in DNA: TGCAGCGCTCGGGTAGCGGGAGCGGGCGGGGAGCTGTTTTTT.

The rearrangement joins TRBV20-1 to TRBJ2-1, with D possibly matching TRBD1 (5 bases). Per the germline V gene, CDR1 is DFQATT and CDR2 is SNEGSKA (reference sequence). The CDR3 contains 13 residues. Trimming cost V 2 bases and J 10 bases, with 15 bases left between them. The DNA for the CDR3 is TGCAGTGCTAGAAACAGGTTTGTCAACGAGCAGTTCTTC. It yields the protein CSARNRFVNEQFF.

This clonotype came up many times. V and J are TRBV4-1 and TRBJ2-1, with D tentatively TRBD1 (6 bases). With 4 bases removed from V and 0 bases from J, the gap between germline ends came to 10 bases. The CDR3 is 15 amino acids. CDR1 is MGHRA and CDR2 is YSYEKL in the germline V gene. CDR3 loop: CASSRGQTSYNEQFF. As DNA, the CDR3 is TGCGCCAGCAGCCGGGGACAAACCTCCTACAATGAGCAGTTCTTC.

This clonotype was seen repeatedly, ten times or more. V gene TRBV29-1 combines with J gene TRBJ2-7; tentatively, D is TRBD2 (7 bases). V was clipped by 5 bases and J by 4 bases, with 24 bases between them. The CDR3 sequence is 16 residues long. Looked up from germline, CDR1 is SQVTM and CDR2 is ANQGSEA. CDR3 DNA: TGCAGCGTTAATGGACTAGGGGGTCCCAGTCCATACGAGCAGTACTTC. Encoded protein: CSVNGLGGPSPYEQYF.

The chain joins TRBV24-1 to TRBJ2-3, with D perhaps TRBD2 (6 bases). Per germline, CDR1 KGHDR and CDR2 SFDVKD. With 4 bases removed from V and 7 bases from J, the gap between germline ends came to 20 bases. CDR3 length: 16 residues. This chain's CDR3 is CATSERGLKQAHTQYF. In DNA form, the CDR3 reads TGTGCCACCAGTGAACGGGGACTCAAGCAGGCACATACGCAGTATTTT.

There are many counts of this clonotype. The chain uses TRBV11-2 and TRBJ1-4; 8 positions match TRBD1. CDR3 size: 14 residues. The germline CDR1 and CDR2 sequences are SGHAT and FQNNGV. V trimming: 4 bases; J trimming: 7 bases; junction bases outside the gene matches: 5. The CDR3 nucleotides read TGTGCCAGCAGCTCGACAGGGGTTTTTGAAAAACTGTTTTTT. Translating gives CASSSTGVFEKLFF.

The chain carries TRBV29-1 and TRBJ2-1; 9 nucleotides agree with TRBD2. The CDR3 has 13 amino acids. Unmatched junction bases numbered 3, after V lost 3 bases and J lost 6 bases. Germline CDR1 reads SQVTM; CDR2 reads ANQGSEA. In DNA form, the CDR3 reads TGCAGCGTTGAGGGACTAGCATTCAATGAGCAGTTCTTC. Translating gives CSVEGLAFNEQFF.

This clonotype was observed at least ten times. DNA for the CDR3: TGCGCCAGCAGCTTGGACGGGGCCATAGCGTGGGAGCTGTTTTTT. Amino acid sequence: CASSLDGAIAWELFF. The V call is TRBV5-1, the J call TRBJ2-2; tentatively, D is TRBD1 or TRBD2 (5 bases each). This CDR3 is built from 15 residues. The V end lost 0 bases, the J end lost 9 bases, and 15 bases lay between the germline ends. Looked up from germline, CDR1 is SGHRS and CDR2 is YFSETQ.

Many counts were recorded for this clonotype. The chain employs TRBV5-1 and TRBJ2-1; a weak D match, TRBD2 (5 bases). Germline CDR1 is SGHRS and CDR2 is YFSETQ. V dropped 3 bases and J dropped 0 bases, with 13 bases sitting between them. The CDR3 contains 16 residues. CDR3 amino acids: CASSSDLALSYNEQFF. Here the CDR3 DNA reads TGCGCCAGCAGCTCCGACCTAGCTCTCTCCTACAATGAGCAGTTCTTC.

This clonotype was detected ten times or more. This sequence joins TRBV7-8 and TRBJ1-5; 9 nucleotides agree with TRBD1. V shed 4 bases, J shed 6 bases, and the junction held 13 bases outside the gene matches. The CDR3 sequence is 17 residues long. Germline V gene data show CDR1 as SGHVS and CDR2 as FQNEAQ. Written as DNA, the CDR3 is TGTGCCAGCAGCTCGGGGGACCCGGGACAGGGAGGTCAGCCCCAGCATTTT. It encodes CASSSGDPGQGGQPQHF.

The CDR3 DNA follows: TGTGCCAGCAGCGTAGGTGAGGGCCCTAGCTCCTACGAGCAGTACTTC. Its protein product is CASSVGEGPSSYEQYF. The chain links TRBV9 to TRBJ2-7; perhaps TRBD2 as D (5 bases). V gave up 0 bases and J gave up 0 bases, with 13 bases separating them. Germline V CDR1 and CDR2: SGDLS, YYNGEE. This CDR3 comprises 16 residues.

This clonotype was counted at least ten times. CDR3 sequence: CASSPGQPGANVLTF. The DNA of the CDR3 is TGTGCCAGCAGCCCGGGACAGCCTGGGGCCAACGTCCTGACTTTC. This chain connects TRBV12-3 or TRBV12-4 to TRBJ2-6; 7 bases match TRBD1. V shed 6 bases, J shed 2 bases, and the junction held 4 bases outside the gene matches. The CDR3 totals 15 residues.

This clonotype was recorded at least ten times. The chain couples TRBV7-9 to TRBJ2-1, with no clear D. Looked up from germline, CDR1 is SEHNR and CDR2 is FQNEAQ (reference sequence). Trimming left V 1 base short and J 4 bases short, with 11 bases between. The CDR3 consists of 15 residues. The CDR3 is CASSLDSLIYNEQFF. DNA of the CDR3: TGTGCCAGCAGCTTAGATTCTCTTATTTACAATGAGCAGTTCTTC. Looking up the rest from reference TRBV7-9 and TRBJ2-1 gives the full variable domain: DTGVSQNPRHKITKRGQNVTFRCDPISEHNRLYWYRQTLGQGPEFLTYFQNEAQLEKSRLLSDRFSAERPKGSFSTLEIQRTEQGDSAMYLCASSLDSLIYNEQFFGPGTRLTVL.

This chain connects TRBV20-1 to TRBJ2-2, with D maybe TRBD2 (6 bases). The V and J ends lost 3 bases and 4 bases respectively, with 15 bases between them. The CDR3 has 15 amino acids. Per the germline V gene, CDR1 is DFQATT and CDR2 is SNEGSKA (reference sequence). This CDR3 reads CSASLNGGATGELFF. The CDR3 DNA sequence: TGCAGTGCTAGCCTCAACGGGGGAGCCACCGGGGAGCTGTTTTTT.

The rearrangement uses TRBV12-3 or TRBV12-4 and TRBJ2-1, with D possibly being TRBD1 (5 bases). The V end was cut by 6 bases, the J end by 4 bases, with 16 bases between. This CDR3 is 15 amino acids long. For the CDR3, the DNA is TGTGCCAGCAGCCCAGGGAAAGGCTCTTACAATGAGCAGTTCTTC. Translated: CASSPGKGSYNEQFF.

This clonotype was counted only a few times. The chain joins TRBV7-9 to TRBJ1-2; tentative D call: TRBD1 (6 bases). The germline CDR1 and CDR2 sequences are SEHNR and FQNEAQ (reference sequence). The V and J ends lost 6 bases and 5 bases respectively, with 16 bases between them. CDR3 size: 14 residues. CDR3 DNA sequence: TGTGCCAGCAGATCCAGGGGCTCGATTTATGGCTACACCTTC. Its protein is CASRSRGSIYGYTF.

The chain combines TRBV6-1 with TRBJ2-2; possible D gene TRBD1, 7 bases. Trimming removed 4 bases from V and 5 bases from J, with 11 bases in between. This CDR3 has 14 amino acids. CDR1 and CDR2 (germline): MNHNS, SASEGT. CDR3 coding DNA: TGTGCCAGCAGTGCACAGGGGAGGACCGGGGAGCTGTTTTTT. Translated, it gives CASSAQGRTGELFF.

This clonotype was picked up a small number of times. This rearrangement joins TRBV10-1 to TRBJ2-1, with D tentatively TRBD1 (5 bases). Germline CDR1 and CDR2: WNHNN and SYGVQD (reference sequence). The CDR3 is made up of 14 amino acids. The V end was cut by 3 bases, the J end by 1 base, with 7 bases between. Written as DNA, the CDR3 is TGCGCCAGCAGTGAAGGGGTATCCTACAATGAGCAGTTCTTC. Encoded protein: CASSEGVSYNEQFF.

In this sample, this clonotype turned up a few times. This chain connects TRBV20-1 to TRBJ2-2; no reliable D call. Trimming stripped 0 bases from V and 5 bases from J, with 7 bases between. CDR1 is DFQATT and CDR2 is SNEGSKA in the germline V gene (reference sequence). CDR3 size: 13 residues. DNA for the CDR3: TGCAGTGCTAGAGATTCGAGAACCGGGGAGCTGTTTTTT. It codes for CSARDSRTGELFF.

This clonotype was observed a few times. This chain uses TRBV24-1 with TRBJ2-1, with TRBD1 as a possible D gene (6 bases). Germline lookup yields CDR1 KGHDR and CDR2 SFDVKD. The CDR3 loop spans 16 amino acids. V lost 4 bases and J lost 6, with 18 bases in between. CDR3: CATSDRYTGTSNEQFF. CDR3 nucleotides: TGTGCCACCAGTGACCGATATACCGGGACAAGCAATGAGCAGTTCTTC.

This clonotype was found many times. The chain employs TRBV12-3 or TRBV12-4 and TRBJ2-5; tentatively, D is TRBD1 (7 bases). CDR3 length: 19 residues. V shed 5 bases and J shed 3 bases, with 28 bases lying between them. The CDR3: CASSILLIGGGPQEETQYF. CDR3 sequence (DNA): TGTGCCAGCAGTATACTTCTAATTGGAGGGGGCCCCCAGGAAGAGACCCAGTACTTC.

V usage is TRBV6-1 and J usage is TRBJ2-7; 12 bases line up with TRBD2. The ends lost 7 bases at V and 2 bases at J; junction bases unmatched: 9. The germline V gene has CDR1 MNHNS and CDR2 SASEGT. The CDR3 contains 16 residues. As DNA, the CDR3 is TGTGCCAGCAAGACAAAAGGACTAGCGGGAACCTACGAGCAGTACTTC. Translated: CASKTKGLAGTYEQYF.